The sequence of this TCR beta chain was determined in a study of response to subunit inactivated influenza vaccine. Germline trimming cut 5 bases from V and 1 base from J; bases unmatched to any gene: 7. The germline V gene encodes CDR1 SEHNR and CDR2 FQNEAQ (reference sequence). The CDR3 has 15 residues. TCRdb re-called the RT-PCR reads through MiXCR, storing one row per CDR3 protein. The table records 860,000 or so distinct CDR3 sequences, around 21% of them present only once. J is TRBJ2-7 and V is TRBV7-9; TRBD1 matches at 8 bases. The clonotype originates from a man aged 45-65 years who received an inactivated influenza vaccine. Sequenced material: PBMCs from blood, taken more than 4 days after vaccination. The CDR3 region is CASSEDRGPSYEQYF. The CDR3 DNA reads as TGTGCCAGCAGCGAAGACAGGGGCCCTTCCTACGAGCAGTACTTC.